The clone carrying this TCR beta chain was seen repeatedly, ten times or more. This entry comes from a study of regulatory T cells in long-lasting Graves disease. This CDR3 has 14 residues. The V gene's germline CDR1 is KGHDR and CDR2 SFDVKD. Between the trimmed V and J ends, which lost 4 bases and 5 bases, there was a span of 11 bases. Time point indicated: newly diagnosed GD, antithyroid drugs for less than 3 months. Construction of the TCR library relied on RNA isolated from PBMCs. American Thyroid Association guidelines defined Graves' disease diagnosis. Libraries of TCR beta came from iRepertoire HTBI primers plus Arm-PCR of CDR3 regions. TCRdb processed the multiplex PCR reads anew with MiXCR; each CDR3 protein has one entry. The data hold hundreds of thousands of distinct CDR3 sequences, with less than 15% observed a single time. These same data were also listed under a study on T cells in Graves' hyperthyroidism and ophthalmopathy. According to that study: For the diagnoses, clinical symptoms, serum thyroxine and TRAb, thyroid ultrasound and orbital computed tomography were used. Carried out on the TCR CDR3, a first-round RT-PCR used the HTBI primer set. A 13 V-J signature model discriminated ophthalmopathy versus stable hyperthyroidism.

The specimen was peripheral blood mononuclear cells (PBMCs), collected at new diagnosis, from a patient treated with antithyroid drugs. This chain uses TRBV24-1 with TRBJ2-1; D is possibly TRBD2 (6 bases). The TCR was taken from a man aged 25-40 years with Graves disease. The CDR3 nucleotides are TGTGCCACCAGTGACCCCGGGACTCACAATGAGCAGTTCTTC. Translated: CATSDPGTHNEQFF.